This passage covers 9 T cell receptor beta chains from one sample sequenced in a study of human T cells and chemical hapten exposure. The time point is: patch test 1, 2 weeks after DPC sensitization. The treatment: therapeutic diphenylcyclopropenone sensitization with weekly scalp DPC. TCRdb processed the RACE reads anew with MiXCR; each CDR3 protein has one entry. This sample yields around 340,000 distinct CDR3 sequences, of which approximately 6.3% are seen a single time; approximately 8% belongs to the top ten. Sample: whole blood, taken in connection with sensitization to the hapten diphenylcyclopropenone (DPC). Receptors originate from a woman under 30 with alopecia areata. Some clones in this sample may be carry-over from other donors' samples.

This clonotype was seen more than once but under ten times. V usage is TRBV5-1 and J usage is TRBJ2-7; maybe TRBD1 (5 bases). In germline, CDR1 is SGHRS, CDR2 YFSETQ. V dropped 3 bases and J dropped 8 bases, with 24 bases sitting between them. The CDR3 contains 16 residues. The CDR3 loop is CASSSGAEVYGGQQYF. The CDR3 nucleotides are TGCGCCAGCAGCTCTGGGGCAGAGGTCTATGGCGGCCAGCAGTACTTC.

This clonotype turned up a few times. This rearrangement joins TRBV3-1 to TRBJ2-7, with TRBD2 matching 7 bases. After removal of 1 base from V and 5 bases from J, the junction contained 2 bases not matched to a gene. The CDR3 sequence is 13 residues long. Germline V CDR1 and CDR2: LGHDT, YNNKEL (reference sequence). The CDR3 DNA is TGTGCCAGCAGCCAAGGAAGCGGGAACGAGCAGTACTTC. Its translation: CASSQGSGNEQYF.

This clonotype has ten or more counts. This chain uses TRBV4-2 with TRBJ1-3, with 8 bases identical to TRBD1. The V gene's germline CDR1 is LGHNA and CDR2 YNFKEQ. After removal of 4 bases from V and 8 bases from J, the junction contained 13 bases not matched to a gene. The CDR3 length is 16 residues. CDR3 bases: TGTGCCAGCAGCCCTCAAACAGGGGGTACTTTCTACACCATATATTTT. Translation gives CASSPQTGGTFYTIYF.

In its sample, this clonotype was seen many times. The J gene is TRBJ2-1, the V gene TRBV29-1; D unclear. Trimming pared 7 bases from V and 0 bases from J, leaving 7 bases between. The CDR3 loop spans 12 amino acids. Per the germline V gene, CDR1 is SQVTM and CDR2 is ANQGSEA. The CDR3 spells CSGGYSYNEQFF. DNA of the CDR3: TGCAGCGGCGGATACTCCTACAATGAGCAGTTCTTC.

This clonotype was picked up a small number of times. This chain connects TRBV6-5 to TRBJ1-2; D not certain. This CDR3 has 14 residues. The V gene's germline CDR1 is MNHEY and CDR2 SVGAGI. Deletions cut 0 bases from V and 3 bases from J, with 8 bases between. This CDR3 is CASSYSRADYGYTF. The CDR3 DNA is TGTGCCAGCAGTTACTCGAGGGCGGACTATGGCTACACCTTC.

In its sample, this clonotype was seen a few times. The J gene is TRBJ1-1, the V gene TRBV10-3; 7 nucleotides align to TRBD1. Germline V CDR1 and CDR2: ENHRY, SYGVKD. The CDR3 has 14 residues. The V segment lost 0 bases and the J segment 11 bases; nucleotides outside the gene matches: 9. The CDR3 coding sequence is TGTGCCATCAGTGAGTCGACGTCAGGGGGAGCGGCTTTCTTT. Amino acid sequence: CAISESTSGGAAFF.

This clonotype has at least ten counts. The chain has TRBV6-5 and TRBJ2-4; 14 bases fit TRBD2. The CDR3 covers 16 residues. Germline V lookup: CDR1 MNHEY, CDR2 SVGAGI. V lost 5 bases, J lost 6 bases, and 6 bases stayed unmatched. CDR3 coding DNA: TGTGCCAGCAGTCGGTCGACTAGCGGGGGGGTAAACATTCAGTACTTC. It is translated as CASSRSTSGGVNIQYF.

This clonotype was picked up many times. The V and J genes are TRBV7-2 and TRBJ2-7; 8 bases match TRBD1. V lost 4 bases to trimming and J lost 9 bases; unmatched junction nucleotides: 11. This CDR3 region has 14 residues. CDR1 is SGHTA and CDR2 is FQGNSA in the germline V gene. CDR3 protein: CASSSGQGLVGQYF. For the CDR3, the DNA is TGTGCCAGCAGCTCCGGACAGGGTCTGGTCGGGCAGTACTTC.

The chain employs TRBV27 and TRBJ2-5; 7 nucleotides agree with TRBD2. Germline V gene sequence: CDR1 MNHEY, CDR2 SMNVEV (reference sequence). This CDR3 contains 14 residues. After removal of 6 bases from V and 7 bases from J, the junction contained 11 bases not matched to a gene. CDR3 amino acids: CASSLGGSGGTQYF. The CDR3 DNA reads TGTGCCAGCAGCCTAGGCGGGTCGGGGGGGACCCAGTACTTC.